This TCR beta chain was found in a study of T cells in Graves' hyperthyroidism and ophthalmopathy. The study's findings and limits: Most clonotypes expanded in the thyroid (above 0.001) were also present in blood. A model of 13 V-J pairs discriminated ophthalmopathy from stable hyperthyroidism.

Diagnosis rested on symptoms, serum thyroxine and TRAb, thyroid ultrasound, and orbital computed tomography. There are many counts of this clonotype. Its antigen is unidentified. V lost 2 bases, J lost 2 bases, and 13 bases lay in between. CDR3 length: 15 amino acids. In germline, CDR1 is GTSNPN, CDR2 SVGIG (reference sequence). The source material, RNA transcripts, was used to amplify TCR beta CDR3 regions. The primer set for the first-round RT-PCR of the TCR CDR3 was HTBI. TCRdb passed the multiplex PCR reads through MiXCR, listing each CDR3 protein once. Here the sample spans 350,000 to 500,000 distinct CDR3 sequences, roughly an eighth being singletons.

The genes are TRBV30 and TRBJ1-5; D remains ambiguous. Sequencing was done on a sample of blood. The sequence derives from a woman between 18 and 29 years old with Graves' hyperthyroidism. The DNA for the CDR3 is TGTGCCTGGAGTCCCATTTCTAAGGGCAATCAGCCCCAGCATTTT. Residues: CAWSPISKGNQPQHF.